This T cell receptor beta chain emerged from a study of siplizumab effects on memory and regulatory T cells. As concerns this clone: The antigen is undetermined.

Findings and limits, study-wide: The naive T cell population seemed more diverse than memory cells and seemed a major contributor to the alloresponse. Proliferating CD4+ or CD8+ clones, roughly 80-96% of them, lacked an assignable naive or memory phenotype.

Only in-frame clones appear in the TCRdb table, and some are missing; sequencing was by immunoSEQ multiplex PCR. The data hold 85,000 to 130,000 clones, with about 91% observed a single time. The TCR comes from a human donor in good health. The source material was Tregs sorted from blood.

CDR3 residues: CASRTGEIEPLHF. The CDR3 DNA reads TGTGCCAGCAGGACCGGGGAGATAGAGCCCCTCCACTTT. The chain has TRBV2 and TRBJ1-6, with D uncertain. The CDR3 runs to 13 residues. Germline CDR1 is SNHLY and CDR2 is FYNNEI. V was shortened by 6 bases and J by 13 bases, with 16 bases between the two germline ends.